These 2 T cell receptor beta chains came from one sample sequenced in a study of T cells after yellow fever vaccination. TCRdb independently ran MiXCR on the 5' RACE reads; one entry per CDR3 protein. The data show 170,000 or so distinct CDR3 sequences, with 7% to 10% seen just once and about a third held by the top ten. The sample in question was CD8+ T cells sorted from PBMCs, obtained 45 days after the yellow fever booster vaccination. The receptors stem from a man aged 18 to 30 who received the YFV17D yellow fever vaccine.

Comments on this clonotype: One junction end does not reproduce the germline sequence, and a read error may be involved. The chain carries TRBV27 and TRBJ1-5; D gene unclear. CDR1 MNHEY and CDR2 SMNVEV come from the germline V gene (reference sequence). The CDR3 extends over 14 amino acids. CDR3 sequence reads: CASSLSGRNQPQHF. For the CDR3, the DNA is TGTGCCAGCAGCTTATCTGGGCGCAATCAGCCCCAGCATTTT.

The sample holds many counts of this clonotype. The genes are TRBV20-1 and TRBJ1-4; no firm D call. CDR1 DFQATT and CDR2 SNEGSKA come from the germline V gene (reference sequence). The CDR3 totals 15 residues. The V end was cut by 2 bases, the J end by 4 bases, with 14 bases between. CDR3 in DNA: TGCAGTGCTAGAAGTGAGGCAGGCAGTAATGAAAAACTGTTTTTT. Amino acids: CSARSEAGSNEKLFF.